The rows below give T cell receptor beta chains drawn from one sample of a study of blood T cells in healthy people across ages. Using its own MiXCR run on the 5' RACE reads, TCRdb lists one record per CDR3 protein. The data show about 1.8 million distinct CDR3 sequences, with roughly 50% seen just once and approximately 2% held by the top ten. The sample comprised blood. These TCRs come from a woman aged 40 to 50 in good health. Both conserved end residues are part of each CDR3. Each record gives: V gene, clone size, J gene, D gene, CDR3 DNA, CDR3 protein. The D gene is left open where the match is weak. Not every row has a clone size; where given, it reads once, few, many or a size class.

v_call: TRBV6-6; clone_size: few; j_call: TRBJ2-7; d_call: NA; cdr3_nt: TGTGCCAGCGCTCAAGGGGCCTACGAGCAGTACTTC; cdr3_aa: CASAQGAYEQYF
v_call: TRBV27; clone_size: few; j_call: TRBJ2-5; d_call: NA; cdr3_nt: TGTGCCAGCAGGACGACCGGAGAGACCCAGTACTTC; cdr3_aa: CASRTTGETQYF
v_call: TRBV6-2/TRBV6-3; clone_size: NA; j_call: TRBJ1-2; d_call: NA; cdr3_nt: TGTGCCAGCAGTTACGTGGGTTACAACTATGGCTACACCTTC; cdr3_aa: CASSYVGYNYGYTF
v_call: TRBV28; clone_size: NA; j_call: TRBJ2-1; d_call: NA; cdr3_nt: TGTGCCAGCAGTTTATGGGCAGGGTCTTGGGGATGGGATGAGCAGTTCTTC; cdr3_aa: CASSLWAGSWGWDEQFF
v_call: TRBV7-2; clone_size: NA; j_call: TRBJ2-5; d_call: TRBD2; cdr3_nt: TGTGCCAGCAGCTTAGCGGGACAGCGGGGGGGCCAAGGGACCCAGTACTTC; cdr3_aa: CASSLAGQRGGQGTQYF
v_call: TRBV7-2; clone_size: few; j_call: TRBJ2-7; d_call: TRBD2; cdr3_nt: TGTGCCAGCAGCTCCCAAGCGGGGGGGCGCGAGCAGTACTTC; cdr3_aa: CASSSQAGGREQYF
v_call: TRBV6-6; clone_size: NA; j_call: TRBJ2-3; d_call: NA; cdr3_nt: TGTGCCAGCAGGCGCCCTAGAGGGGGGGGCACAGATACGCAGTATTTT; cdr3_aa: CASRRPRGGGTDTQYF
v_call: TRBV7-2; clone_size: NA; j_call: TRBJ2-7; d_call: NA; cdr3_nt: TGTGCCAGCAGCTTAGGTTTATCTCTCTCCTACGAGCAGTACTTC; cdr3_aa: CASSLGLSLSYEQYF
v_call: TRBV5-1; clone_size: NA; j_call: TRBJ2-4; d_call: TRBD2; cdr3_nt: TGCGCCAGCAGCTTATCCGGGACTAGCGGGCAAGGCATTCAGTACTTC; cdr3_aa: CASSLSGTSGQGIQYF
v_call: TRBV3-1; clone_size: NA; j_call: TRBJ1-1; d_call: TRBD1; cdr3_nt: TGTGCCAGCAGCCAGAACAGACAGGGAACTGAAGCTTTCTTT; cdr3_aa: CASSQNRQGTEAFF
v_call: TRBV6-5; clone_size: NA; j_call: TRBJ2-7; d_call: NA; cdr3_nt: TGTGCCAGCAGTTATGCAACGGCGCAGTACTTC; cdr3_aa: CASSYATAQYF
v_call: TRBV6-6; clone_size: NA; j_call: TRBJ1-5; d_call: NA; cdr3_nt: TGTGCCAGCAGTACCGGACAGTTAAATCAGCCCCAGCATTTT; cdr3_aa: CASSTGQLNQPQHF
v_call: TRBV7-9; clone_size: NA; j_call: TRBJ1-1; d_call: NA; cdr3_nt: TGTGCCAGCAGCTTAGAAGGGTGGAACACTGAAGCTTTCTTT; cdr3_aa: CASSLEGWNTEAFF
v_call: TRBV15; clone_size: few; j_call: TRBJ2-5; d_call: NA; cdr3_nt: TGTGCCACCAGCAGAGATCCCTTTGCGGCAGGGAGTGCGACCCAGTACTTC; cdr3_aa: CATSRDPFAAGSATQYF
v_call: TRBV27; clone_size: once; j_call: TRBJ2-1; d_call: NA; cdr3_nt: TGTGCCAGCCAAGGGGTGTTTAAGGAGCAGTTCTTC; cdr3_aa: CASQGVFKEQFF